This TCR beta chain stems from a study of shared clonotypes between healthy human individuals. Study summary: Researchers assigned three CD4 naive, three CD4 memory, two CD8 naive and one CD8 memory plate to each donor.

Deep-level assay runs were performed. Profiling relied on immunoSEQ multiplex PCR, and the TCRdb table lists in-frame clones only, not all of them. The repertoire holds 2 million to 2.5 million clones, with 90% to 97% as singletons. Trimming shortened V by 4 bases and J by 5 bases, and 18 bases separated the two germline ends. Germline loops: CDR1 SGHRS, CDR2 YFSETQ. CDR3 length: 16 amino acids. The chain combines TRBV5-1 with TRBJ2-2; no clear D. This TCR came from a man younger than 35 in good health. The sample taken for sequencing was naive CD4+ T cells sorted from blood. The subset: CD45RA+ positively selected. In DNA form, the CDR3 reads TGCGCCAGCAGCGTCTCTGGAGAAGGTCGGACCGGGGAGCTGTTTTTT. It specifies CASSVSGEGRTGELFF.